Presented here are 29 T cell receptor beta chains from one specimen sequenced in a study of blood T cell repertoires in COVID-19. TCRdb's copy holds only in-frame clones and misses some; the assay was immunoSEQ multiplex PCR. This repertoire shows roughly 200,000 clones, 94% found once; its top ten account for about 0.76%. The sample was peripheral blood. All receptors come from a man aged 25-40 years with COVID-19, enrolled during active disease.

V usage is TRBV10-3 and J usage is TRBJ1-1; the D is unclear. Germline assignment: CDR1 ENHRY and CDR2 SYGVKD. CDR3 size: 12 residues. V was clipped by 2 bases and J by 7 bases, with 8 bases between them. For the CDR3, the DNA is TGTGCCATCAGTGAGAACATTGGTGAAGCTTTCTTT. Amino acids: CAISENIGEAFF.

The CDR3 protein is CASSAGGTEAFF. In DNA, the CDR3 is TGTGCCAGCAGCGCGGGGGGCACTGAAGCTTTCTTT. The chain combines TRBV9 with TRBJ1-1; D might be TRBD1 (5 bases). The germline V and J ends were trimmed by 3 bases and 4 bases, with 7 bases remaining between them. CDR1 SGDLS and CDR2 YYNGEE come from the germline V gene. This CDR3 comprises 12 residues.

This chain joins TRBV7-6 and TRBJ2-5; 7 positions agree with TRBD2. Germline assignment: CDR1 SGHVS and CDR2 FNYEAQ. V shed 4 bases and J 6 bases; nucleotides not matched to a gene: 14. The CDR3 has 16 amino acids. CDR3 nucleotides: TGTGCCAGCAGCTCACCGACTAGCTTGAACGGGAAGACCCAGTACTTC. It translates to CASSSPTSLNGKTQYF.

The chain employs TRBV19 and TRBJ2-6; 11 nucleotides agree with TRBD1. The CDR3 runs to 18 residues. Germline V gene sequence: CDR1 LNHDA, CDR2 SQIVND (reference sequence). V lost 4 bases to trimming and J lost 1 base; unmatched junction nucleotides: 6. The CDR3 region is CASSTRTGGFSGANVLTF. The CDR3 DNA reads as TGTGCCAGTAGTACACGGACAGGGGGCTTTTCTGGGGCCAACGTCCTGACTTTC.

The chain is built from TRBV2 and TRBJ1-6, with D unclear. Germline CDR1 SNHLY, CDR2 FYNNEI. The V end lost 8 bases, the J end lost 4 bases, and 15 bases lay between the germline ends. The CDR3 is made up of 15 amino acids. The CDR3 spells CASLDYSSYNSPLHF. The DNA for the CDR3 is TGTGCCAGCCTGGACTATAGCTCGTATAATTCACCCCTCCACTTT.

The V call is TRBV5-6, the J call TRBJ2-1, with 9 positions matching TRBD2. In germline, CDR1 is SGHDT, CDR2 YYEEEE. Unmatched junction bases numbered 11, after V lost 2 bases and J lost 2 bases. CDR3 length: 18 amino acids. For the CDR3, the DNA is TGTGCCAGCAGCTTAACTAGCGGGCCATCCCCGACCTACAATGAGCAGTTCTTC. This encodes CASSLTSGPSPTYNEQFF. The variable domain in full, completed from reference TRBV5-6 and TRBJ2-1, reads DAGVTQSPTHLIKTRGQQVTLRCSPKSGHDTVSWYQQALGQGPQFIFQYYEEEERQRGNFPDRFSGHQFPNYSSELNVNALLLGDSALYLCASSLTSGPSPTYNEQFFGPGTRLTVL.

The chain uses TRBV5-4 and TRBJ2-2; TRBD2 matches at 11 bases. V was clipped by 4 bases and J by 2 bases; unmatched bases: 4. Germline V gives CDR1 SGHNT, CDR2 YYREEE (reference sequence). This CDR3 is 16 amino acids long. CDR3 residues: CASSRLAGINTGELFF. CDR3 DNA sequence: TGTGCCAGCAGCCGACTAGCGGGGATTAACACCGGGGAGCTGTTTTTT.

The rearrangement links TRBV28 to TRBJ2-7; TRBD1 aligns across 8 bases. Germline V CDR1 and CDR2: MDHEN, SYDVKM. After removal of 5 bases from V and 5 bases from J, the junction contained 11 bases not matched to a gene. CDR3 length: 15 amino acids. CDR3: CASSVTTLDRDEQYF. CDR3 DNA sequence: TGTGCCAGCAGTGTCACAACCTTGGACAGGGACGAGCAGTACTTC.

V gene TRBV5-6 combines with J gene TRBJ1-2; 7 bases are a match to TRBD1. CDR1 is SGHDT and CDR2 is YYEEEE in the germline V gene. J was trimmed by 5 bases and V by 0 bases; bases with no gene match: 7. The CDR3 consists of 15 residues. The CDR3, as DNA: TGTGCCAGCAGCTTGGAGGCAGGGGGAGGATATGGCTACACCTTC. Translated, it gives CASSLEAGGGYGYTF. Combining the CDR3 with reference TRBV5-6 and TRBJ1-2 gives the whole variable domain DAGVTQSPTHLIKTRGQQVTLRCSPKSGHDTVSWYQQALGQGPQFIFQYYEEEERQRGNFPDRFSGHQFPNYSSELNVNALLLGDSALYLCASSLEAGGGYGYTFGSGTRLTVV.

The genes are TRBV19 and TRBJ2-1, with 8 bases lining up with TRBD2. There are 15 residues in the CDR3. V lost 3 bases, J lost 7 bases, and 8 bases stayed unmatched. Germline V lookup: CDR1 LNHDA, CDR2 SQIVND (reference sequence). The CDR3 sequence is CASSITGGPSNEQFF. DNA for the CDR3: TGTGCCAGTAGTATTACGGGGGGGCCGTCTAATGAGCAGTTCTTC.

J is TRBJ1-6 and V is TRBV9; the D gene is possibly TRBD1 (5 bases). The V gene lost 0 bases and the J gene lost 9 bases, with 13 bases spanning the gap. CDR1 is SGDLS and CDR2 is YYNGEE in the germline V gene. The CDR3 extends over 15 amino acids. CDR3 protein: CASSVGAGVGSPLHF. In DNA, the CDR3 is TGTGCCAGCAGCGTAGGAGCGGGGGTAGGTTCACCCCTCCACTTT.

The chain carries TRBV29-1 and TRBJ1-4, with D possibly TRBD1 on 5 matching bases. V was trimmed by 4 bases and J by 4 bases, leaving 13 bases between them. Germline lookup yields CDR1 SQVTM and CDR2 ANQGSEA. CDR3 length equals 14 residues. The CDR3 DNA reads as TGCAGCGTTGTCGATCCACAGGATAATGAAAAACTGTTTTTT. This codes for CSVVDPQDNEKLFF.

The chain has TRBV7-2 and TRBJ1-1; D possibly corresponds to TRBD1 (6 bases). The CDR3 consists of 14 residues. CDR1 is SGHTA and CDR2 is FQGNSA in the germline V gene. V lost 2 bases and J 0 bases, leaving 7 bases between the germline ends. The CDR3 coding sequence is TGTGCCAGCAGCTTATGGGACATGAACACTGAAGCTTTCTTT. This translates into CASSLWDMNTEAFF.

This clone was observed a handful of times. The CDR3 bases are TGTGCCAGCGTTGAAAGTTTACTCATTAATTCACCCCTCCACTTT. Its protein product is CASVESLLINSPLHF. The chain links TRBV2 to TRBJ1-6; D is ambiguous. CDR3 length: 15 residues. V lost 8 bases, J lost 6 bases, and 17 bases lay in between. Germline CDR1 and CDR2: SNHLY and FYNNEI.

This chain joins TRBV6-5 and TRBJ1-2, with 11 positions matching TRBD1. This CDR3 is built from 14 residues. Germline V gene sequence: CDR1 MNHEY, CDR2 SVGAGI. V dropped 8 bases and J dropped 5; count of bases not matched to a gene: 7. The CDR3 nucleotides read TGTGCCAGCGGGGGACAGGGGGTACTATATGGCTACACCTTC. It specifies CASGGQGVLYGYTF.

V gene TRBV2 combines with J gene TRBJ1-1, with D uncertain. The germline V gene has CDR1 SNHLY and CDR2 FYNNEI. CDR3 length equals 15 residues. Trimming left V 5 bases short and J 0 bases short, with 13 bases between. CDR3 loop: CASSRPDGVNTEAFF. CDR3 coding DNA: TGTGCCAGCAGTCGCCCAGACGGAGTGAACACTGAAGCTTTCTTT.

The J gene is TRBJ1-2, the V gene TRBV6-6, with 7 bases matching TRBD1. The germline CDR1 and CDR2 sequences are MNHNY and SVGAGI (reference sequence). The J segment lost 8 bases and the V segment lost 2 bases, leaving 8 bases of the junction unmatched. CDR3 length equals 14 residues. The CDR3 region is CASSYTTGVDGYTF. CDR3 nucleotides: TGTGCCAGCAGTTACACTACAGGGGTCGACGGCTACACCTTC.

The rearrangement links TRBV29-1 to TRBJ2-2; the match to TRBD1 covers 8 bases. Per germline, CDR1 SQVTM and CDR2 ANQGSEA. This CDR3 comprises 13 residues. The V gene end was trimmed by 7 bases and the J gene end by 1 base; junction bases not matched to a gene: 2. The CDR3 DNA is TGCAGCGGCGGGACAGGGAACACCGGGGAGCTGTTTTTT. Translating gives CSGGTGNTGELFF.

The V call is TRBV2, the J call TRBJ1-2; the D gene is possibly TRBD1 (6 bases). The CDR3 consists of 15 residues. Per germline, CDR1 SNHLY and CDR2 FYNNEI. V lost 4 bases, J lost 7 bases, and 19 bases lay in between. The CDR3 nucleotides read TGTGCCAGCAGTGGGGCTACACAGGGAGGGAGTGGCTACACCTTC. It codes for CASSGATQGGSGYTF.

The chain combines TRBV12-3 or TRBV12-4 with TRBJ1-1, with a weak D call TRBD1 (5 bases). The CDR3 length is 13 residues. V was clipped by 3 bases and J by 5 bases, with 10 bases between them. DNA for the CDR3: TGTGCCAGCAGTTTCTTACGGGGGACTGAAGCTTTCTTT. Translation: CASSFLRGTEAFF.

The V and J genes are TRBV27 and TRBJ2-3; D perhaps matches TRBD1 (6 bases). The germline V gene encodes CDR1 MNHEY and CDR2 SMNVEV (reference sequence). V gave up 3 bases and J gave up 1 base, with 14 bases separating them. The CDR3 consists of 16 residues. The CDR3 protein is CASSFWGPQGTDTQYF. CDR3 bases: TGTGCCAGCAGTTTTTGGGGGCCCCAGGGCACAGATACGCAGTATTTT.

The chain couples TRBV6-5 to TRBJ2-1, with unresolved D. CDR3 size: 12 residues. The germline gives CDR1 MNHEY, CDR2 SVGAGI. V was pared by 5 bases and J by 7 bases, with 9 bases between. The CDR3 reads CASSPLPNEQFF. CDR3 in DNA: TGTGCCAGCAGTCCCCTTCCTAATGAGCAGTTCTTC.

This chain links TRBV2 with TRBJ2-7; TRBD1 aligns across 10 bases. Losses at the gene ends were 10 bases for V and 2 bases for J; bases not matched to a gene: 8. CDR1 and CDR2 (germline): SNHLY, FYNNEI. This CDR3 has 14 amino acids. CDR3: CATDAGTGAYEQYF. The CDR3, as DNA: TGTGCCACCGACGCCGGGACAGGGGCCTACGAGCAGTACTTC.

This clone was seen a few times. The V call is TRBV3-1 (or the pseudogene TRBV3-2), the J call TRBJ1-3; D uncertain. CDR3 length equals 17 residues. Germline V gene sequence: CDR1 LGHDT, CDR2 YNNKEL (reference sequence). With 4 bases removed from V and 0 bases from J, the gap between germline ends came to 16 bases. Here the CDR3 reads CASSPRAGTLSGNTIYF. CDR3 in DNA: TGTGCCAGCAGCCCCCGCGCAGGCACCCTCTCTGGAAACACCATATATTTT.

The chain employs TRBV5-1 and TRBJ2-2; 9 bases are a match to TRBD2. CDR1 is SGHRS and CDR2 is YFSETQ in the germline V gene. Losses at the gene ends were 1 base for V and 4 bases for J; bases not matched to a gene: 2. The CDR3 covers 15 residues. This CDR3 reads CASSLLAGLTGELFF. CDR3 sequence (DNA): TGCGCCAGCAGCTTGCTAGCGGGACTCACCGGGGAGCTGTTTTTT.

The chain recombines TRBV9 with TRBJ1-6, with D perhaps matching TRBD1 (5 bases). V lost 0 bases and J 7 bases, leaving 17 bases between the germline ends. CDR1 SGDLS and CDR2 YYNGEE come from the germline V gene. The CDR3 is made up of 17 amino acids. The CDR3 DNA follows: TGTGCCAGCAGCGTAGGAGGCGGGGGAGCAATGAATTCACCCCTCCACTTT. This gives the protein CASSVGGGGAMNSPLHF.

This clone was picked up one time. V and J are TRBV5-1 and TRBJ1-2, with TRBD1 matching over 8 bases. With 0 bases clipped from V and 2 bases from J, the junction kept 6 bases outside the gene matches. The CDR3 has 16 amino acids. From germline, CDR1 is SGHRS and CDR2 YFSETQ. The CDR3 DNA is TGCGCCAGCAGCTTGGCCCGGGACAGGCTGAACTATGGCTACACCTTC. As protein: CASSLARDRLNYGYTF.

The V and J genes are TRBV7-3 and TRBJ1-1, with D tentatively TRBD1 (6 bases). Germline-derived CDR1 and CDR2 are SGHTA and FQGTGA. V lost 5 bases to trimming and J lost 1 base, with 11 bases between them. The CDR3 consists of 14 residues. The CDR3 spells CASSPGHGNTEAFF. The CDR3 coding sequence is TGTGCCAGCAGCCCGGGACATGGGAACACTGAAGCTTTCTTT.

The chain carries TRBV5-5 and TRBJ1-1; D unresolved. Trimming pared 1 base from V and 0 bases from J, leaving 10 bases between. CDR3 length: 15 amino acids. Germline values: CDR1 SGHKS, CDR2 YYEKEE (reference sequence). Here the CDR3 DNA reads TGTGCCAGCAGCTTGACTAGGGCGATGAACACTGAAGCTTTCTTT. Encoded protein: CASSLTRAMNTEAFF.